The text below deals with one T cell receptor (beta chain). What it binds is unknown. This sample is drawn from a study of tumor-infiltrating lymphocytes in localized non-small cell lung cancer. Study-level points and caveats: Different pieces of the same tissue were used for each assay.

V was shortened by 1 base and J by 5 bases, with 13 bases between the two germline ends. The CDR3 is 14 residues long. Germline V lookup: CDR1 SGHKS, CDR2 YYEKEE (reference sequence). TCRdb's copy holds only in-frame clones and misses some; the assay was immunoSEQ multiplex PCR. The table includes 20,000 to 25,000 clones, about three fifths detected once. The chain links TRBV5-5 to TRBJ2-7, with D unclear. The receptor's source is a human donor with non-small cell lung cancer. The specimen sequenced was lung tumor tissue. DNA of the CDR3: TGTGCCAGCAGCTTGTTGTGGGGATACGACGAGCAGTACTTC. Protein sequence: CASSLLWGYDEQYF. The whole variable domain, filled in from reference TRBV5-5 and TRBJ2-7, reads DAGVTQSPTHLIKTRGQQVTLRCSPISGHKSVSWYQQVLGQGPQFIFQYYEKEERGRGNFPDRFSARQFPNYSSELNVNALLLGDSALYLCASSLLWGYDEQYFGPGTRLTVT.